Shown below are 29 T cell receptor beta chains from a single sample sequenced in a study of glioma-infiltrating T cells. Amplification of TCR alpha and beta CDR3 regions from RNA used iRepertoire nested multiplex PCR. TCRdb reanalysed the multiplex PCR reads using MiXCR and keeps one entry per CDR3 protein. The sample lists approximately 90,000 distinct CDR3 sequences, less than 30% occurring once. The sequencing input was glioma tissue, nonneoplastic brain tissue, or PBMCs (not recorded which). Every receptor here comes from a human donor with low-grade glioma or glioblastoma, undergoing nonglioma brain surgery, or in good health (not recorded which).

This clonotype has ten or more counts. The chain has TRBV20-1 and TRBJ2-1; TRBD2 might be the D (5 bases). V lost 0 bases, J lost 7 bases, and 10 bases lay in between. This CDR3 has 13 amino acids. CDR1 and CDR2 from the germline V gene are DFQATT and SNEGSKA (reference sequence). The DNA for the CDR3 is TGCAGTGCTAGAGATAGCAGCGGTAATGAGCAGTTCTTC. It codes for CSARDSSGNEQFF.

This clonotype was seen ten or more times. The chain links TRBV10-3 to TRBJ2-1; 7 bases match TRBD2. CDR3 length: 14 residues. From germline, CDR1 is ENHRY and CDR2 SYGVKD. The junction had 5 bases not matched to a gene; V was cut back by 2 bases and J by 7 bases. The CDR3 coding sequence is TGTGCCATCAGTGAGGGTGGGAGGGGTAATGAGCAGTTCTTC. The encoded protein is CAISEGGRGNEQFF.

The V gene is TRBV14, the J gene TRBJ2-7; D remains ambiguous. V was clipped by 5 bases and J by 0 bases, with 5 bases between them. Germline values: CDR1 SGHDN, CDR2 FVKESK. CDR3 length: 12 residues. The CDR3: CASSTSSYEQYF. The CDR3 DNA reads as TGTGCCAGCAGCACGAGCTCCTACGAGCAGTACTTC.

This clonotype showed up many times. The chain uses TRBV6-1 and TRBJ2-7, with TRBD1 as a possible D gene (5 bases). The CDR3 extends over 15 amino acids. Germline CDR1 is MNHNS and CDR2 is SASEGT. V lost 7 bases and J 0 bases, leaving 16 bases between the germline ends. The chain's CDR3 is CASTIRQRSSYEQYF. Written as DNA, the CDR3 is TGTGCCAGCACCATTAGACAGAGGAGCTCCTACGAGCAGTACTTC.

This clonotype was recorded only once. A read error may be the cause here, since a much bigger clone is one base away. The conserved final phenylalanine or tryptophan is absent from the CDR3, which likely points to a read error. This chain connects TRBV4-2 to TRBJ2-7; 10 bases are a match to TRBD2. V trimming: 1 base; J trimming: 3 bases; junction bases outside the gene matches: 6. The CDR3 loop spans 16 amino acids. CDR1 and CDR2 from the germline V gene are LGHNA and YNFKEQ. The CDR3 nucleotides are TGTGCCAGCAGCCAAGTAATAGCGGGGGGCGTCTACGAGCAGTACCTC. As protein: CASSQVIAGGVYEQYL.

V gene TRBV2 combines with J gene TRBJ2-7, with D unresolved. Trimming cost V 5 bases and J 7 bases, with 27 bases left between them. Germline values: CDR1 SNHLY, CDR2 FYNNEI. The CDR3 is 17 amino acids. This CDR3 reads CASSTEMARTLTIEQYF. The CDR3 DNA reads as TGTGCCAGCAGTACCGAAATGGCCCGTACTCTTACGATAGAGCAGTACTTC. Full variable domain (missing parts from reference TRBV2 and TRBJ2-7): EPEVTQTPSHQVTQMGQEVILRCVPISNHLYFYWYRQILGQKVEFLVSFYNNEISEKSEIFDDQFSVERPDGSNFTLKIRSTKLEDSAMYFCASSTEMARTLTIEQYFGPGTRLTVT.

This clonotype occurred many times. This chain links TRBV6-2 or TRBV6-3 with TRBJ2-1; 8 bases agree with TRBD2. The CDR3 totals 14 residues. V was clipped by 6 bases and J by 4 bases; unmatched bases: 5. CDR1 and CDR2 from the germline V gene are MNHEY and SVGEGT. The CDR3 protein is CASSRGGLYNEQFF. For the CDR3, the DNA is TGTGCCAGCAGCCGCGGGGGGCTATACAATGAGCAGTTCTTC.

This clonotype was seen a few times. Written as DNA, the CDR3 is TGTGCCAGCAGCCAACTTATTCCCTCGGACAAGAACACTGAAGCTTTCTTT. Residues: CASSQLIPSDKNTEAFF. The chain is built from TRBV3-1 and TRBJ1-1, with D perhaps matching TRBD1 (5 bases). The germline gives CDR1 LGHDT, CDR2 YNNKEL (reference sequence). V was pared by 2 bases and J by 1 base, with 17 bases between. The CDR3 has 17 amino acids.

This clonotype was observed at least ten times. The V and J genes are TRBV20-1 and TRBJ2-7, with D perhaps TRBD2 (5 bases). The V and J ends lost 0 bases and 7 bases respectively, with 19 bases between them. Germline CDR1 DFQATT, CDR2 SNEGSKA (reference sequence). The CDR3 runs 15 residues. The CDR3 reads CSARDVPRSTGEQYF. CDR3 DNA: TGCAGTGCTAGAGATGTCCCACGGTCTACGGGGGAGCAGTACTTC.

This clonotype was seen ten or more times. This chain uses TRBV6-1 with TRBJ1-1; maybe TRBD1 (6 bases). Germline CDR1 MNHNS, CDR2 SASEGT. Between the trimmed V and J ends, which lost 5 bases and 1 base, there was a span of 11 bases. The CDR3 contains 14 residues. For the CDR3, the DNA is TGTGCCAGCAGTTACGGGACATCGAACACTGAAGCTTTCTTT. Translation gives CASSYGTSNTEAFF.

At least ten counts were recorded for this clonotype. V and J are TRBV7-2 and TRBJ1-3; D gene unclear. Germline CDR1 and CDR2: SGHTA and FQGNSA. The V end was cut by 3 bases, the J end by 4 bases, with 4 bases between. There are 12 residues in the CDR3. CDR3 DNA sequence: TGTGCCAGCAGCTTTCCGGGAAACACCATATATTTT. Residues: CASSFPGNTIYF. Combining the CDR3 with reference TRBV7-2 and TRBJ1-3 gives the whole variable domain GAGVSQSPSNKVTEKGKDVELRCDPISGHTALYWYRQSLGQGLEFLIYFQGNSAPDKSGLPSDRFSAERTGGSVSTLTIQRTQQEDSAVYLCASSFPGNTIYFGEGSWLTVV.

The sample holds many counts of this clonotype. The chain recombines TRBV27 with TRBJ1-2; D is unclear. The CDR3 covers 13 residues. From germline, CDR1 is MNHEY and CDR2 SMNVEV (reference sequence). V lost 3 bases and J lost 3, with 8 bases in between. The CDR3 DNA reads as TGTGCCAGCAGTTTGAGGGAGCACTATGGCTACACCTTC. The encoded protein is CASSLREHYGYTF.

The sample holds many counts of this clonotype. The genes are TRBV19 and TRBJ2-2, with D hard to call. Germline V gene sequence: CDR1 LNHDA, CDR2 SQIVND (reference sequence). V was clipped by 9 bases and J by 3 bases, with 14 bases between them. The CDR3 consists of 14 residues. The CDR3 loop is CASPKPGYTGELFF. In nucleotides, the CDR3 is TGTGCCAGCCCCAAACCAGGATACACCGGGGAGCTGTTTTTT.

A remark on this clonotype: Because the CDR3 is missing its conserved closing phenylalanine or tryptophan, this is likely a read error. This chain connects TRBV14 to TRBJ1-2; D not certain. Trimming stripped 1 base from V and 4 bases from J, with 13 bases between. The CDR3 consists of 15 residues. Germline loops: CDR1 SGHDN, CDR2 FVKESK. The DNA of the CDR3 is TGTGCCAGCAGCCAAGTCGCGGCCCGCCTCTATGGCTACACCTCC. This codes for CASSQVAARLYGYTS.

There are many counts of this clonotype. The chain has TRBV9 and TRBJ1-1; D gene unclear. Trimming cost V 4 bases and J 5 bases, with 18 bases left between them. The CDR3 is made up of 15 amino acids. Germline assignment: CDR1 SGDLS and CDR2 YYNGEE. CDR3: CASSHGRGFKTEAFF. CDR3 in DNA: TGTGCCAGCAGCCACGGGCGAGGGTTTAAGACTGAAGCTTTCTTT.

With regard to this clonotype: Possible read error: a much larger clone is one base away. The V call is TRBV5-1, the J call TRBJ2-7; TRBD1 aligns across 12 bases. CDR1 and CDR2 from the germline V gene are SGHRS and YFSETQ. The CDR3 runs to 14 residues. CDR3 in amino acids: CASSAGTGGYGQYF. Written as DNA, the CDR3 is TGCGCCAGCAGCGCCGGGACAGGGGGCTACGGGCAGTACTTC.

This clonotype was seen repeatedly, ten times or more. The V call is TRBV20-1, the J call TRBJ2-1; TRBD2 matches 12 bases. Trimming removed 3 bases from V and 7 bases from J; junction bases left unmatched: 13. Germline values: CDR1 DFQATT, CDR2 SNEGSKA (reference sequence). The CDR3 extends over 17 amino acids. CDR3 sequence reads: CSARSGGLAGFVNEQFF. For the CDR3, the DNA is TGCAGTGCTAGGTCGGGAGGACTAGCGGGATTCGTTAATGAGCAGTTCTTC.

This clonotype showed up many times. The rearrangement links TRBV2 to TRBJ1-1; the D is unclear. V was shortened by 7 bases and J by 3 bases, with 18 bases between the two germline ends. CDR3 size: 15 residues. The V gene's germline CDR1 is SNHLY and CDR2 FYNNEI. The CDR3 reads CASKRLPELHTEAFF. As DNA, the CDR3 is TGTGCCAGCAAAAGACTGCCGGAACTGCACACTGAAGCTTTCTTT.

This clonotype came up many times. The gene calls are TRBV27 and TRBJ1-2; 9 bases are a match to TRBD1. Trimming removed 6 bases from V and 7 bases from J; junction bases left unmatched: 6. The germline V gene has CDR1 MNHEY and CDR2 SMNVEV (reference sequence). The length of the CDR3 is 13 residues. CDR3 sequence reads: CASRPGQGGGYTF. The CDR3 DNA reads TGTGCCAGCAGACCGGGACAGGGAGGTGGCTACACCTTC.

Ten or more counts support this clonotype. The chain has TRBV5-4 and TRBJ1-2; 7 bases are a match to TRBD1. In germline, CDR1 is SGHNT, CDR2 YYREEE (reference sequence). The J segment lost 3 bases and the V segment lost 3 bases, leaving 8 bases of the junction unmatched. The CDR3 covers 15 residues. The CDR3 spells CASSSGDTGDYGYTF. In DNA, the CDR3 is TGTGCCAGCAGCTCGGGGGACACAGGGGACTATGGCTACACCTTC.

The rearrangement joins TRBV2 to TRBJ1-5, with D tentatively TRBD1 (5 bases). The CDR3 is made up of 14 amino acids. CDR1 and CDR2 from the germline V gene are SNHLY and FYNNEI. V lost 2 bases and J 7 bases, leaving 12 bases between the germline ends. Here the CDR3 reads CASSESMDTQPQHF. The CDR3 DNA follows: TGTGCCAGCAGTGAATCGATGGACACCCAGCCCCAGCATTTT.

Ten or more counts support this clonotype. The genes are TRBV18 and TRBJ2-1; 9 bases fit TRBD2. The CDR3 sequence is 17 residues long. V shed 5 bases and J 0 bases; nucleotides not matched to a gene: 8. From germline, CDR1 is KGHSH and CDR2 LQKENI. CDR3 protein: CASSSTLSGSSYNEQFF. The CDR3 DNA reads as TGTGCCAGCTCATCGACTCTTAGCGGGAGCTCCTACAATGAGCAGTTCTTC.

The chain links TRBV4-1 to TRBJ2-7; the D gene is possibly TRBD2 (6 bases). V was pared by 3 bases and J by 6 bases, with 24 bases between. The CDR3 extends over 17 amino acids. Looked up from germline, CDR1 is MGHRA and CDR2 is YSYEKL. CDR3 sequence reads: CASSQKGRDATPFEQYF. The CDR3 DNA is TGCGCCAGCAGCCAGAAAGGGCGGGACGCAACCCCCTTCGAGCAGTACTTC.

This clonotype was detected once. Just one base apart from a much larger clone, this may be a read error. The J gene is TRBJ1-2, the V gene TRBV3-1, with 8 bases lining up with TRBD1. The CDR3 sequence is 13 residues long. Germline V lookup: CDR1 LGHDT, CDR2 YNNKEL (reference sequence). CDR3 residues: CASSPQDRAGCTF. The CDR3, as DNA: TGTGCCAGCAGCCCTCAGGACAGGGCTGGCTGCACCTTC.

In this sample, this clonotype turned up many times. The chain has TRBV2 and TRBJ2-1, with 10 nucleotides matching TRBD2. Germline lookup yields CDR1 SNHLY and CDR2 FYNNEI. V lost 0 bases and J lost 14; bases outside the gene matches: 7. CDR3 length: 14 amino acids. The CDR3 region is CASSEAQREGRKFF. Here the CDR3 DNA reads TGTGCCAGCAGTGAAGCGCAGCGGGAGGGCCGCAAGTTCTTC.

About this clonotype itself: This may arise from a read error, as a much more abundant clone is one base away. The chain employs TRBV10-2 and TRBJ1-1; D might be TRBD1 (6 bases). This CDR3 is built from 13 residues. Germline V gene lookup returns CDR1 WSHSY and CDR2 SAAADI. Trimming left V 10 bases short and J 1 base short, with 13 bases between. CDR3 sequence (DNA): TGCGCCACCACCCAACAGGGGAACACTGAAGCTTTCTTT. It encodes CATTQQGNTEAFF.

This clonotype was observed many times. The CDR3 loop reads CASSAPGTSGGEAQYF. CDR3 in DNA: TGTGCCAGCAGTGCCCCCGGGACTAGCGGGGGGGAGGCGCAGTATTTT. The chain carries TRBV28 and TRBJ2-3; 16 nucleotides line up with TRBD2. This CDR3 contains 16 residues. Germline lookup yields CDR1 MDHEN and CDR2 SYDVKM. V shed 5 bases and J 10 bases; nucleotides not matched to a gene: 9.

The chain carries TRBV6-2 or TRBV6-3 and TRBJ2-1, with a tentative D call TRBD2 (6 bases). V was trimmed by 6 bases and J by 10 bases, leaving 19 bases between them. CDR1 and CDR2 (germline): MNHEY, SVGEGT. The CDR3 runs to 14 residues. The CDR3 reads CASREGRLSYEQFF. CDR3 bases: TGTGCCAGCAGGGAGGGACGGTTATCCTACGAGCAGTTCTTC.

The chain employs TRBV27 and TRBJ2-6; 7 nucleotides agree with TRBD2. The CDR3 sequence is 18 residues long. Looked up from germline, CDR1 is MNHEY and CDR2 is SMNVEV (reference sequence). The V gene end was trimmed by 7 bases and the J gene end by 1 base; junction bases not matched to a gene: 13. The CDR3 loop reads CASTSFLGGGSGANVLTF. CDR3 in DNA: TGTGCCAGCACCTCCTTCCTGGGGGGGGGTTCTGGGGCCAACGTCCTGACTTTC. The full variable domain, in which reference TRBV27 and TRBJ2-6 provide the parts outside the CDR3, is EAQVTQNPRYLITVTGKKLTVTCSQNMNHEYMSWYRQDPGLGLRQIYYSMNVEVTDKGDVPEGYKVSRKEKRNFPLILESPSPNQTSLYFCASTSFLGGGSGANVLTFGAGSRLTVL.